What follows are 27 T cell receptor beta chains derived from one specimen sequenced in a study of T cells expressing NK-cell markers. TCRdb re-called the 5' RACE reads and shows each CDR3 protein once, DNA omitted. The repertoire table contains some 300,000 distinct CDR3 sequences. Specimen: blood T cells: a sorted CD56 or NKG2C T cell subset, CD4+ or CD8+ T cells, or bulk PBMC T cells (not recorded which). The source is a man younger than 35 in good health.

The chain uses TRBV6-1 and TRBJ2-7; the TCRdb call, TRBD1, lacks DNA for checking. This CDR3 contains 14 residues. Germline CDR1 is MNHNS and CDR2 is SASEGT. The CDR3 loop is CASMSRGGAYEQYF.

V gene TRBV7-8 combines with J gene TRBJ2-3. This CDR3 spans 14 amino acids. Looked up from germline, CDR1 is SGHVS and CDR2 is FQNEAQ. The CDR3 is CASKPLDGTDTQYF.

The V and J genes are TRBV5-1 and TRBJ2-1; lacking DNA, the TRBD2 call made by TCRdb goes unchecked. CDR1 SGHRS and CDR2 YFSETQ come from the germline V gene. The CDR3 length is 13 residues. The CDR3 spells CASSLASGDEQFF.

This chain links TRBV29-1 with TRBJ1-1. CDR3 length: 14 amino acids. The germline gives CDR1 SQVTM, CDR2 ANQGSEA. The CDR3 here is CSVVLGRGPASAFF.

The genes are TRBV24-1 and TRBJ2-3. Germline-derived CDR1 and CDR2 are KGHDR and SFDVKD. The length of the CDR3 is 16 residues. Here the CDR3 reads CATSDLGDKTTDTQYF.

The V gene is TRBV20-1, the J gene TRBJ2-7. Germline V gene data show CDR1 as DFQATT and CDR2 as SNEGSKA (reference sequence). This CDR3 spans 15 amino acids. CDR3: CSARDRSGRAYEQYF.

V is TRBV29-1 and J is TRBJ2-3. Germline V gives CDR1 SQVTM, CDR2 ANQGSEA. The CDR3 is made up of 13 amino acids. The CDR3 protein is CSVSRSSTDTQYF.

This chain joins TRBV12-3 or TRBV12-4 and TRBJ1-2; checking the TCRdb D call of TRBD1 is not possible without DNA. The CDR3 is made up of 12 amino acids. The CDR3 region is CASTLSVGGYTF.

V and J are TRBV19 and TRBJ2-7; the D call of TRBD1 rests on TCRdb alone, since no DNA is present to check it. The germline V gene has CDR1 LNHDA and CDR2 SQIVND (reference sequence). The CDR3 has 13 amino acids. CDR3 sequence: CASSEGATYEQYF.

V usage is TRBV20-1 and J usage is TRBJ1-6; TCRdb's D call, TRBD1, is unchecked because there is no DNA. The CDR3 is made up of 15 amino acids. CDR1 DFQATT and CDR2 SNEGSKA come from the germline V gene (reference sequence). The CDR3 spells CSARETGSYNSPLHF.

The V gene is TRBV4-1, the J gene TRBJ1-2. Germline CDR1 and CDR2: MGHRA and YSYEKL. The CDR3 has 15 residues. CDR3 sequence reads: CASSQEGAGGYGYTF.

V is TRBV11-2 and J is TRBJ2-1; TCRdb's D gene call, TRBD2, goes unchecked for lack of DNA. CDR1 and CDR2 from the germline V gene are SGHAT and FQNNGV. The CDR3 sequence is 13 residues long. Here the CDR3 reads CASSPGLTHEQFF.

The chain employs TRBV5-6 and TRBJ2-2; there is no DNA to check the TCRdb D call of TRBD2. This CDR3 has 16 residues. The germline CDR1 and CDR2 sequences are SGHDT and YYEEEE. This chain's CDR3 is CASSGLAVVSTGELFF.

The gene calls are TRBV29-1 and TRBJ1-1; TCRdb returns TRBD1, unconfirmable since there is no DNA. Germline V lookup: CDR1 SQVTM, CDR2 ANQGSEA. CDR3 length equals 14 residues. This CDR3 reads CSVLIRDRYTEAFF.

V and J are TRBV5-1 and TRBJ2-1; the D gene TCRdb calls, TRBD2, cannot be checked with no DNA. The CDR3 runs 15 residues. CDR1 is SGHRS, CDR2 YFSETQ, per germline. CDR3 sequence reads: CASSPGTSLYNEQFF.

The chain joins TRBV20-1 to TRBJ2-3; the TCRdb D gene call, TRBD1, has no DNA to confirm it. Germline V CDR1 and CDR2: DFQATT, SNEGSKA (reference sequence). CDR3 length equals 14 residues. The chain's CDR3 is CSAEGAGPPDTQYF.

The V call is TRBV6-1, the J call TRBJ1-6. The CDR3 has 13 amino acids. Per germline, CDR1 MNHNS and CDR2 SASEGT. The CDR3 is CASREGFDSPLHF.

The rearrangement links TRBV6-6 to TRBJ1-2; the TCRdb D gene call, TRBD1, has no DNA to confirm it. This CDR3 contains 12 residues. CDR1 is MNHNY and CDR2 is SVGAGI in the germline V gene (reference sequence). The CDR3 protein is CASTGVGYGYTF.

The chain links TRBV20-1 to TRBJ2-7; TCRdb's D gene call, TRBD2, goes unchecked for lack of DNA. Germline V gene data show CDR1 as DFQATT and CDR2 as SNEGSKA (reference sequence). There are 16 residues in the CDR3. The CDR3 loop reads CSARDASGSPSYEQYF.

The chain employs TRBV27 and TRBJ2-3; the D call of TRBD2 rests on TCRdb alone, since no DNA is present to check it. The germline CDR1 and CDR2 sequences are MNHEY and SMNVEV (reference sequence). The CDR3 has 17 residues. Here the CDR3 reads CASSPPPGLAGQDTQYF.

The chain employs TRBV20-1 and TRBJ1-1; TCRdb designates TRBD1, a call that cannot be tested without DNA. CDR3 length: 12 amino acids. CDR1 and CDR2 (germline): DFQATT, SNEGSKA (reference sequence). CDR3 in amino acids: CSAREDREKAFF.

The rearrangement joins TRBV20-1 to TRBJ2-3; checking the TCRdb D call of TRBD2 is not possible without DNA. Germline V gene sequence: CDR1 DFQATT, CDR2 SNEGSKA (reference sequence). This CDR3 is built from 16 residues. CDR3 amino acids: CSARALTSGSSDTQYF.

CDR3 amino acids: CASSQVLGNQPQHF. The chain links TRBV4-2 to TRBJ1-5. The germline V gene encodes CDR1 LGHNA and CDR2 YNFKEQ. The CDR3 totals 14 residues.

The chain uses TRBV20-1 and TRBJ1-1. Germline V gene sequence: CDR1 DFQATT, CDR2 SNEGSKA (reference sequence). This CDR3 has 13 amino acids. The chain's CDR3 is CSAHWRDPTEAFF.

The J gene is TRBJ2-7, the V gene TRBV28; the D gene TCRdb calls, TRBD2, cannot be checked with no DNA. This CDR3 is built from 18 residues. Germline loops: CDR1 MDHEN, CDR2 SYDVKM. CDR3 sequence: CASSPGLAGGPIIREQYF.

The chain combines TRBV29-1 with TRBJ2-3; no DNA is available, so the TRBD2 call from TCRdb remains unchecked. Germline CDR1 reads SQVTM; CDR2 reads ANQGSEA. The CDR3 spans 14 residues. The CDR3 loop is CSVVGDLVTDTQYF.

This chain links TRBV29-1 with TRBJ2-5; the TCRdb D gene call, TRBD1, has no DNA to confirm it. The CDR3 runs 13 residues. CDR1 SQVTM and CDR2 ANQGSEA come from the germline V gene. The CDR3 is CSVDRMQGGTQYF.